These T cell receptor beta chains were read from a single sample in a study of blood T cells in healthy people across ages. TCRdb independently ran MiXCR on the 5' RACE reads; one entry per CDR3 protein. The table records approximately 850,000 distinct CDR3 sequences, roughly 50% of them present only once. The sample consisted of blood. The source is a man between 25 and 39 years old in good health. Both conserved end residues are part of each CDR3. A D gene is named only where the DNA matches it firmly.

V gene	D gene	J gene	CDR3 length	CDR3 protein
TRBV2	-	TRBJ2-3	17	CAGSEYYGQSFTDTQYF
TRBV7-9	TRBD1	TRBJ2-3	15	CASSSGTGGLNTQYF
TRBV25-1	-	TRBJ2-1	17	CASSEYWRSPTYNEQFF
TRBV5-5	-	TRBJ1-2	15	CASSPGNLGGYGYTF
TRBV4-3	-	TRBJ1-5	15	CASSQGPGGNQPQHF
TRBV7-6	-	TRBJ2-3	12	CASSLDWDTQYF
TRBV5-1	-	TRBJ1-1	14	CASSLENLWTEAFF
TRBV6-5	TRBD1	TRBJ2-1	17	CASSFRIRGLSYNEQFF
TRBV15	-	TRBJ1-2	16	CATSRDRGGGIHGYTF
TRBV11-2	-	TRBJ1-2	15	CASSLDVMSFEGYTF